This TCR beta chain was recovered during a study of blood T cell repertoires in COVID-19. Across the study: Sites across the United States, Italy and Spain contributed samples from acute and convalescent COVID-19. PBMCs, B-cell-depleted T cells, or T cells were the source of the cDNA or gDNA that made up the material.

In the original workflow: Amplified reference gene primers provided the basis for estimating nucleated cell counts. Produced via immunoSEQ multiplex PCR; TCRdb's table is partial and in-frame only. Clone size and the V and J calls come from that table; the DNA yielded D and trimming. The table lists roughly 450,000 clones, about 90% of them singletons. In Cohort 3, a recovered donor had either two negative PCRs, clearance, or symptom resolution. The germline CDR1 and CDR2 sequences are SQVTM and ANQGSEA. Trimming removed 4 bases at V and 0 bases at J, with 7 bases between. The length of the CDR3 is 13 residues.

The sequenced material came from PBMCs or T cells enriched from blood (not recorded which). The source of this sequence is a man aged 18 to 35 who had recovered from COVID-19. The rearrangement uses TRBV29-1 and TRBJ2-1; possibly TRBD2 for D (6 bases). The CDR3 protein is CSVASVSYNEQFF. CDR3 coding DNA: TGCAGCGTTGCTAGCGTCTCCTACAATGAGCAGTTCTTC.